This passage covers 16 T cell receptor beta chains from one sample sequenced in a study of blood T cell repertoires in COVID-19. The method was immunoSEQ multiplex PCR; TCRdb's version includes in-frame clones alone and lacks a portion of them. The table records about 310,000 clones, 85% to 90% of them present only once. The sample comprised PBMCs or T cells enriched from blood (not recorded which). These receptors were taken from a woman aged 25-40 years who had recovered from COVID-19.

The chain is built from TRBV6-5 and TRBJ1-1; D unclear. This CDR3 is 15 amino acids long. Trimming cost V 7 bases and J 3 bases, with 18 bases left between them. CDR1 is MNHEY and CDR2 is SVGAGI in the germline V gene. The CDR3 coding sequence is TGTGCCAGCAATCCCACCGCAAGCTTCGACACTGAAGCTTTCTTT. Amino acids: CASNPTASFDTEAFF.

The CDR3, as DNA: TGTGCCAGCAGCCAAGAACCTTCGGGACTGGCCAACGAGCAGTACTTC. It encodes CASSQEPSGLANEQYF. The chain joins TRBV4-2 to TRBJ2-7; perhaps TRBD2 as D (6 bases). Trimming pared 0 bases from V and 5 bases from J, leaving 17 bases between. Germline V lookup: CDR1 LGHNA, CDR2 YNFKEQ. There are 16 residues in the CDR3.

This chain joins TRBV6-5 and TRBJ2-7; 8 bases are shared with TRBD1. Unmatched junction bases numbered 9, after V lost 6 bases and J lost 2 bases. Germline V CDR1 and CDR2: MNHEY, SVGAGI. This CDR3 comprises 15 residues. The CDR3 spells CASSPLQGAAYEQYF. CDR3 DNA sequence: TGTGCCAGCAGCCCACTCCAGGGGGCGGCCTACGAGCAGTACTTC.

The V gene is TRBV19, the J gene TRBJ2-2, with TRBD1 as a possible D gene (6 bases). The CDR3 has 14 residues. CDR1 is LNHDA and CDR2 is SQIVND in the germline V gene (reference sequence). V lost 7 bases and J 6 bases, leaving 15 bases between the germline ends. The CDR3 region has the DNA TGTGCCAGTACCTTCGGACAGCCCCCCGGGGAGCTGTTTTTT. Translated, it gives CASTFGQPPGELFF.

The chain employs TRBV5-1 and TRBJ1-2; 7 nucleotides match TRBD1. The CDR3 consists of 12 residues. Trimming cost V 1 base and J 13 bases; bases outside gene matches: 7. In germline, CDR1 is SGHRS, CDR2 YFSETQ. CDR3 sequence: CASSLLGDRFTF. CDR3 in DNA: TGCGCCAGCAGCTTGCTCGGGGACAGATTCACCTTC.

V is TRBV7-2 and J is TRBJ2-7, with TRBD1 as a possible D gene (6 bases). CDR3 length: 15 residues. Trimming took 2 bases from V and 0 from J, leaving 11 bases between them. The germline V gene encodes CDR1 SGHTA and CDR2 FQGNSA. The DNA of the CDR3 is TGTGCCAGCAGCTTAATTGGGGACACCTCCTACGAGCAGTACTTC. It translates to CASSLIGDTSYEQYF. Complete variable domain (other parts from reference TRBV7-2 and TRBJ2-7): GAGVSQSPSNKVTEKGKDVELRCDPISGHTALYWYRQSLGQGLEFLIYFQGNSAPDKSGLPSDRFSAERTGGSVSTLTIQRTQQEDSAVYLCASSLIGDTSYEQYFGPGTRLTVT.

The genes are TRBV18 and TRBJ1-1; D not certain. CDR1 is KGHSH and CDR2 is LQKENI in the germline V gene. This CDR3 has 14 amino acids. The germline V and J ends were trimmed by 1 base and 5 bases, with 11 bases remaining between them. DNA for the CDR3: TGTGCCAGCTCACCACAGGGTGGGAGGACTGAAGCTTTCTTT. Amino acid sequence: CASSPQGGRTEAFF.

The chain links TRBV10-3 to TRBJ1-6, with 8 bases that match TRBD1. Trimming took 10 bases from V and 12 from J; bases not matched to a gene: 11. This CDR3 region has 13 residues. Looked up from germline, CDR1 is ENHRY and CDR2 is SYGVKD. The CDR3 loop reads CATRGQPLIPLHF. CDR3 DNA: TGTGCCACCAGGGGGCAGCCACTAATACCCCTCCACTTT.

This chain links TRBV4-3 with TRBJ2-7; possibly TRBD1 for D (5 bases). V was pared by 0 bases and J by 1 base, with 10 bases between. Germline lookup yields CDR1 LGHNA and CDR2 YSLEER. The CDR3 covers 15 residues. CDR3 loop: CASSQEGRGSYEQYF. The CDR3 DNA is TGCGCCAGCAGCCAAGAGGGTAGGGGTTCCTACGAGCAGTACTTC.

V usage is TRBV5-1 and J usage is TRBJ2-2; a possible D gene is TRBD2 (5 bases). V was trimmed by 1 base and J by 5 bases, leaving 18 bases between them. This CDR3 contains 17 residues. CDR1 is SGHRS and CDR2 is YFSETQ in the germline V gene. This CDR3 is CASSLFGRLEGTGELFF. DNA of the CDR3: TGCGCCAGCAGCTTGTTCGGGCGGCTCGAGGGAACCGGGGAGCTGTTTTTT.

The chain joins TRBV11-2 to TRBJ2-7; tentative D call: TRBD1 (5 bases). The V end lost 4 bases, the J end lost 2 bases, and 15 bases lay between the germline ends. There are 15 residues in the CDR3. Germline values: CDR1 SGHAT, CDR2 FQNNGV. CDR3 loop: CASSSSPRGTYEQYF. CDR3 bases: TGTGCCAGCAGCTCAAGTCCTAGGGGTACCTACGAGCAGTACTTC.

The CDR3 nucleotides are TGTGCCAGCAAGTCTCCTAGGGGTCCCCAGTTCTTC. Its protein product is CASKSPRGPQFF. The V and J genes are TRBV2 and TRBJ2-1; D possibly corresponds to TRBD1 (5 bases). This CDR3 is built from 12 residues. Germline V gene data show CDR1 as SNHLY and CDR2 as FYNNEI. V gave up 7 bases and J gave up 13 bases, with 17 bases separating them.

The V and J genes are TRBV7-6 and TRBJ1-4; perhaps TRBD1 as D (5 bases). Between the trimmed V and J ends, which lost 5 bases and 0 bases, there was a span of 10 bases. In germline, CDR1 is SGHVS, CDR2 FNYEAQ. The CDR3 length is 15 residues. CDR3 sequence: CASSPQGATNEKLFF. As DNA, the CDR3 is TGTGCCAGCAGCCCCCAGGGTGCAACTAATGAAAAACTGTTTTTT.

The gene calls are TRBV6-1 and TRBJ1-2, with 8 bases that match TRBD1. The CDR3 is 15 amino acids. Per germline, CDR1 MNHNS and CDR2 SASEGT. V shed 0 bases and J 5 bases; nucleotides not matched to a gene: 5. CDR3 region: CASSEARGLGYGYTF. CDR3 sequence (DNA): TGTGCCAGCAGTGAAGCCAGGGGGCTCGGATATGGCTACACCTTC.

This clone was seen once. V usage is TRBV28 and J usage is TRBJ1-2; TRBD1 is a possible D gene (6 bases). The CDR3 runs to 12 residues. From germline, CDR1 is MDHEN and CDR2 SYDVKM. Trimming pared 4 bases from V and 8 bases from J, leaving 11 bases between. The CDR3 DNA follows: TGTGCCAGCAGTTCCGGGACATCGGGCTACACCTTC. Protein product: CASSSGTSGYTF.

This sequence joins TRBV7-2 and TRBJ1-1, with D perhaps matching TRBD1 (6 bases). Germline V gene sequence: CDR1 SGHTA, CDR2 FQGNSA. The CDR3 runs to 16 residues. Trimming left V 5 bases short and J 5 bases short, with 21 bases between. The CDR3 coding sequence is TGTGCCAGCAGCACACGTTCGGTGGGGGCCCATACTGAAGCTTTCTTT. Amino acid sequence: CASSTRSVGAHTEAFF.